This T cell receptor beta chain originates from a study of blood T cells in healthy people across ages. Study background: Capture by template switching was about one barcoded beta molecule per two T cells.

The germline V gene has CDR1 SGHTA and CDR2 FQGNSA. This CDR3 region has 14 residues. With a J-beta primer mix and a sample-barcoded 5' primer, a second PCR ran roughly 6 to 11 cycles. MiXCR was run by TCRdb on the 5' RACE reads, yielding one entry per CDR3 protein. This table holds around 2 million distinct CDR3 sequences, roughly 43% found once. A minimum of 6 million PBMCs was isolated per sample. General study findings and limits: Long-lived and aged donors differed, with more naive CD4+ cells and higher diversity in the long-lived. Any changes in expanded clonotypes were possibly confounded, as donor CMV status remained unknown.

Notes on this clonotype: Antigen unknown.

Material for sequencing was blood. V and J are TRBV7-2 and TRBJ2-5; D gene uncertain. The J call could be wrong; TRBJ2-7 is a better fit for the DNA end. This clonotype was sampled from a human donor in good health. CDR3 residues: CASSPAGLTCEQYF. In DNA form, the CDR3 reads TGTGCCAGCAGCCCAGCAGGTTTAACCTGCGAGCAGTACTTC.